This T cell receptor (beta chain) was obtained from a study of Ad26.COV2.S vaccination and SARS-CoV-2 variants. Overall study: Sample donor was a member of the COV1001 Ad26.COV2.S trial arm. By the intramuscular route, Ad26.COV2.S was given once, or twice 56 days apart. Study results and caveats: Reported findings describe substantial breadth in spike-specific CD8+ and CD4+ T cell responses following vaccination.

This clone was detected only once. What it binds is unknown. Deletions cut 0 bases from V and 6 bases from J, with 11 bases between. CDR3 length: 14 residues. CDR1 and CDR2 from the germline V gene are PRHDT and FYEKMQ (reference sequence). Data came from immunoSEQ multiplex PCR; TCRdb stores just in-frame clones and leaves some out. The repertoire includes a few hundred thousand clones, roughly 84% of them detected once, and approximately 3.6% sits in the top ten. Regarding treatment: 15 to 20 received Ad26.COV2.S at low or high dose, single or two shots; several received placebo; per-sample allocation not given. Samples came from day 63 after the first vaccine or placebo injection. Its platform was an Ad26 vector, and its expressed antigen was Wuhan-strain SARS-CoV-2 spike.

The source was peripheral blood, collected in a trial of Ad26.COV2.S vaccine versus placebo. The sequence was collected from a person aged 18-65 years who received the Ad26.COV2.S COVID-19 vaccine or a placebo. V usage is TRBV13 and J usage is TRBJ1-2, with D possibly being TRBD1 (5 bases). The CDR3 spells CASSLGRDSHGYTF. DNA of the CDR3: TGTGCCAGCAGCTTAGGCCGTGACAGCCATGGCTACACCTTC.